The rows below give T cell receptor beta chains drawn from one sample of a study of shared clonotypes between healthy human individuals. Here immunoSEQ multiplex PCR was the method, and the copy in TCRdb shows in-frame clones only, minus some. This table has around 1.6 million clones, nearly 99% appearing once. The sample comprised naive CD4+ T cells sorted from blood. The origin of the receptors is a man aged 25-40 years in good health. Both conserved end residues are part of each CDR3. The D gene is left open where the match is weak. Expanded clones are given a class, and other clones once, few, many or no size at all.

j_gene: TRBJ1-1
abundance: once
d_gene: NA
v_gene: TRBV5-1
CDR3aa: CASLPAGGYTEAFF
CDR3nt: TGCGCCAGCCTCCCGGCGGGTGGGTACACTGAAGCTTTCTTT

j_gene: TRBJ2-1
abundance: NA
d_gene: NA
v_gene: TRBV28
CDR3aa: CASSPGHYNEQFF
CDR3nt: TGTGCCAGCAGTCCAGGACATTACAATGAGCAGTTCTTC

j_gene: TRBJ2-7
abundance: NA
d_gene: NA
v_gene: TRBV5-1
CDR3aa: CASSLAVSFSFVYEQYF
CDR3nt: TGCGCCAGCAGCTTGGCCGTCAGTTTCAGCTTTGTCTACGAGCAGTACTTC

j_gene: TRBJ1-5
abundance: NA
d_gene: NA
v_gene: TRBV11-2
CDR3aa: CASSSPGSGQPQHF
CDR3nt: TGTGCCAGCAGCTCCCCGGGATCCGGGCAGCCCCAGCATTTT

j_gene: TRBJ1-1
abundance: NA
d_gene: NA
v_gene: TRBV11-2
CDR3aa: CASSLGWRGDTEAFF
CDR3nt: TGTGCCAGCAGCTTAGGGTGGAGGGGGGACACTGAAGCTTTCTTT

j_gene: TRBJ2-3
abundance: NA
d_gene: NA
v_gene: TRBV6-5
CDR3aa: CASGSGMSTDTQYF
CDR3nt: TGTGCCAGCGGGAGTGGGATGAGCACAGATACGCAGTATTTT

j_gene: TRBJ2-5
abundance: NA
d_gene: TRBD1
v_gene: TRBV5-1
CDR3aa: CASSTTGSGETQYF
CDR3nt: TGCGCCAGCAGCACGACAGGGAGTGGGGAGACCCAGTACTTC

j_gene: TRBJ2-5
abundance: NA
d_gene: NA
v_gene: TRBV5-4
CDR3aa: CASSFGYSAETQYF
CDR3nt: TGTGCCAGCAGCTTCGGGTACTCCGCGGAGACCCAGTACTTC

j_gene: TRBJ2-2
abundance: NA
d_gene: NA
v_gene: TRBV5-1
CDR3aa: CASSLVGKNTGELFF
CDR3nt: TGCGCCAGCAGCTTGGTAGGCAAGAACACCGGGGAGCTGTTTTTT

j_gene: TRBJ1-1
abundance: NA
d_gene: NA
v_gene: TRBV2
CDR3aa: CASRRAGDYTEAFF
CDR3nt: TGTGCCAGCAGGAGGGCAGGGGATTACACTGAAGCTTTCTTT

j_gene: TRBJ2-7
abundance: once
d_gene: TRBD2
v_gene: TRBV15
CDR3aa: CATSGRLAGGSLYEQYF
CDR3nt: TGTGCCACCAGCGGCAGACTAGCGGGAGGTAGCCTCTACGAGCAGTACTTC

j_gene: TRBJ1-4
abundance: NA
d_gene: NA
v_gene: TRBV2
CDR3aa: CASSELGNEKLFF
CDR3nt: TGTGCCAGCAGTGAACTCGGTAATGAAAAACTGTTTTTT

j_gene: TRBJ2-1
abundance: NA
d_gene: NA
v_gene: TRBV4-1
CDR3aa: CASSQDGGTRFFSYNEQFF
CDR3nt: TGCGCCAGCAGCCAAGACGGCGGGACCCGCTTCTTCTCCTACAATGAGCAGTTCTTC

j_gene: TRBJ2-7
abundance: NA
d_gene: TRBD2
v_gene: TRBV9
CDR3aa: CASSSTSSSYEQYF
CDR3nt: TGTGCCAGCAGCTCGACTAGCAGCTCCTACGAGCAGTACTTC

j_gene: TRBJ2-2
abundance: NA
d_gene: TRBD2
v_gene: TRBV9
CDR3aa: CASSVTTSGRLNGELFF
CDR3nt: TGTGCCAGCAGCGTAACGACTAGCGGGAGACTTAACGGGGAGCTGTTTTTT

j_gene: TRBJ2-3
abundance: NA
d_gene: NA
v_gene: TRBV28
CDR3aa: CASSLRGGVTDTQYF
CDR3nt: TGTGCCAGCAGTTTAAGGGGGGGGGTCACAGATACGCAGTATTTT

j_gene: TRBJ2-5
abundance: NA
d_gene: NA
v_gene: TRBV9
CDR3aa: CASSVIGEETQYF
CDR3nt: TGTGCCAGCAGCGTCATAGGGGAAGAGACCCAGTACTTC

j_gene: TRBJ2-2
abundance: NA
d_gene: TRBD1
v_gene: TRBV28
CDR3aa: CASRGPAGQGRRTGELFF
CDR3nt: TGTGCCAGCAGGGGCCCCGCGGGACAGGGAAGGAGGACCGGGGAGCTGTTTTTT

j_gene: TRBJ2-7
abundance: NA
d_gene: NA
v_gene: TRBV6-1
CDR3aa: CATEDTRGADYEQYF
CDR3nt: TGTGCCACCGAGGACACGAGGGGGGCGGACTACGAGCAGTACTTC

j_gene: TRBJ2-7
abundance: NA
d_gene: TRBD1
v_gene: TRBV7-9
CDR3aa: CASSFRDRVYEQYF
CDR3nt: TGTGCCAGCAGCTTTAGGGACAGGGTCTACGAGCAGTACTTC

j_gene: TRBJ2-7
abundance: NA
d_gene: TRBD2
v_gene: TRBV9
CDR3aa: CASSVGLAGGPGEQYF
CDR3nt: TGTGCCAGCAGCGTAGGACTAGCGGGAGGGCCTGGCGAGCAGTACTTC

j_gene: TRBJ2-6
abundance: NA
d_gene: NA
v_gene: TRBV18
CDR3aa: CASSNWLLSGANVLTF
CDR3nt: TGTGCCAGCTCGAACTGGCTCCTCTCTGGGGCCAACGTCCTGACTTTC

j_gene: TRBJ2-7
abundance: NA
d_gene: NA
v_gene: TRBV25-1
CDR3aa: CASSAQDGRDEQYF
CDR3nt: TGTGCCAGCAGTGCTCAGGACGGCCGGGACGAGCAGTACTTC

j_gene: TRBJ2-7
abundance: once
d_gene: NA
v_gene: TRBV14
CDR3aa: CASSLQDTFYEQYF
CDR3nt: TGTGCCAGCAGCCTTCAGGACACCTTTTACGAGCAGTACTTC

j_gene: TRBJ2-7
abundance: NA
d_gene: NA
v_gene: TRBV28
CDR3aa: CASSFLNYEQYF
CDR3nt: TGTGCCAGCAGTTTTCTTAACTACGAGCAGTACTTC

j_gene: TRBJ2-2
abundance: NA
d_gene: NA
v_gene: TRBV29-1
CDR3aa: CSVELSGELFF
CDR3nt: TGCAGCGTTGAATTAAGCGGGGAGCTGTTTTTT

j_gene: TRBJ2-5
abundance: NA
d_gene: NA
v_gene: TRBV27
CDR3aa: CASSIDYQETQYF
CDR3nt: TGTGCCAGCAGTATAGACTATCAAGAGACCCAGTACTTC

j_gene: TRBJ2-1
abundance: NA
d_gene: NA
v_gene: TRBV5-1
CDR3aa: CASSSTTFPHLNEQFF
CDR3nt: TGCGCCAGCAGCTCTACCACATTCCCCCACCTGAATGAGCAGTTCTTC

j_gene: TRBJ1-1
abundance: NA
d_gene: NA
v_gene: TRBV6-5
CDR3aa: CASREINTEAFF
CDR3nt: TGTGCCAGCAGGGAAATAAACACTGAAGCTTTCTTT

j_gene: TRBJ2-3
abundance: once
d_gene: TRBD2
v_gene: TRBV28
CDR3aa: CASSAGGRRDMQYF
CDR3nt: TGTGCCAGCAGTGCTGGCGGGAGGCGAGATATGCAGTATTTT

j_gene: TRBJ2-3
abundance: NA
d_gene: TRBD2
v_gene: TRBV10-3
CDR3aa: CAISPAGVTDTQYF
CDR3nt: TGTGCCATCAGCCCAGCGGGGGTCACAGATACGCAGTATTTT

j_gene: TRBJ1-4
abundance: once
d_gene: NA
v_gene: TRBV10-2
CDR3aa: CASRGTGRDEKLFF
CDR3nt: TGCGCCAGCAGGGGGACGGGGCGGGATGAAAAACTGTTTTTT

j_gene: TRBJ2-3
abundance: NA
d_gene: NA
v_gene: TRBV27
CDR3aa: CASSPLVALADTQYF
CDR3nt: TGTGCCAGCAGTCCGCTCGTGGCCTTAGCAGATACGCAGTATTTT

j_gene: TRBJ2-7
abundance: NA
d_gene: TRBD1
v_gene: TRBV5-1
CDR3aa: CASSLGTGPRSEQYF
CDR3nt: TGCGCCAGCAGCTTAGGGACAGGCCCTCGGTCGGAGCAGTACTTC

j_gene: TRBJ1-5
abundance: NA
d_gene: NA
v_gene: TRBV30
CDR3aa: CAWSVRGEQPQHF
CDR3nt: TGTGCCTGGAGTGTACGAGGGGAACAGCCCCAGCATTTT

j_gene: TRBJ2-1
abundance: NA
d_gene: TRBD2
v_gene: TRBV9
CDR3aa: CASSVAGAGLAGGFSYNEQFF
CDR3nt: TGTGCCAGCAGCGTAGCTGGGGCGGGACTAGCGGGAGGTTTCTCCTACAATGAGCAGTTCTTC

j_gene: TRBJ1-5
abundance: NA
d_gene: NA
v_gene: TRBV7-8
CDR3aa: CASSLPSQPQHF
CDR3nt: TGTGCCAGCAGCCTTCCTTCCCAGCCCCAGCATTTT

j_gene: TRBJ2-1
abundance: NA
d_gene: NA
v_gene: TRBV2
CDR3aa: CASSTVNEQFF
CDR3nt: TGTGCCAGCAGCACGGTGAATGAGCAGTTCTTC

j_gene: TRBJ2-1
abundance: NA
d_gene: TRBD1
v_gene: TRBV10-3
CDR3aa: CAAGTGLNEQFF
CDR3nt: TGTGCCGCCGGGACAGGGCTCAATGAGCAGTTCTTC

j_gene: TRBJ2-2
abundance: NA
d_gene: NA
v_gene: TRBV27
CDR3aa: CASSLVNTGELFF
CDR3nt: TGTGCCAGCAGTTTAGTCAACACCGGGGAGCTGTTTTTT

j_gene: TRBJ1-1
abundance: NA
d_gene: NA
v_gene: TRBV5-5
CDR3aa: CASALKDTEAFF
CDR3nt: TGTGCCAGTGCCCTCAAGGACACTGAAGCTTTCTTT

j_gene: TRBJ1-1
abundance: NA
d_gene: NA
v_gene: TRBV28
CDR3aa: CASSFPGATEAFF
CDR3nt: TGTGCCAGCAGTTTTCCAGGGGCCACTGAAGCTTTCTTT

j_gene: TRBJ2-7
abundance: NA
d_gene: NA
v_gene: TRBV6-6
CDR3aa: CASSYVSSGIEQYF
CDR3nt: TGTGCCAGCAGTTATGTCTCTAGTGGCATCGAGCAGTACTTC

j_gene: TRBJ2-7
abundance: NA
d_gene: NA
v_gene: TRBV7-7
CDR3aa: CASSQIRGGEQYF
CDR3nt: TGTGCTAGCAGCCAAATCAGGGGAGGCGAGCAGTACTTC

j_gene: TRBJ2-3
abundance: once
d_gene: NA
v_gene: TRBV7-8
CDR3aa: CASSLVRYTDTQYF
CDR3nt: TGTGCCAGCAGCTTAGTTCGCTACACAGATACGCAGTATTTT

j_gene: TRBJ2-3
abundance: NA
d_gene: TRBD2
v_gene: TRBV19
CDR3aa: CASKPSGTDTQYF
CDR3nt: TGTGCCAGTAAGCCTAGCGGTACAGATACGCAGTATTTT

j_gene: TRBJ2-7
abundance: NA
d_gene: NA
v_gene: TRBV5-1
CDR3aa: CASSPRPSRDLQYGKDF
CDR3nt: TGCGCCAGCAGCCCCAGGCCTAGCAGAGACCTACAATACGGAAAAGACTTC

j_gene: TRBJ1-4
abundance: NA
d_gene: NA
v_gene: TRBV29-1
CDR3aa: CSVGGPTTNEKLFF
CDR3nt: TGCAGCGTCGGGGGACCCACAACTAATGAAAAACTGTTTTTT